The present T cell receptor (beta chain) was sequenced within a study of CD8 T cells in Susac syndrome. cDNA came from about 0.51 to 1 ug RNA primed by random hexamers. Each CDR3 protein is one row after TCRdb ran MiXCR on the immunoSEQ multiplex PCR reads. The data show about 180,000 distinct CDR3 sequences, approximately 96% seen once. This clonotype was counted once. In blood CD8+ and CD4+ T cells, TCR beta underwent sequencing. CDR1 is KGHSH, CDR2 LQKENI, per germline. V shed 2 bases and J shed 6 bases, with 11 bases lying between them. This CDR3 region has 14 residues. Sequencing input: CD4+ T cells from PBMCs. This clonotype was sampled from a human donor with multiple sclerosis. The chain employs TRBV18 and TRBJ2-1; D unresolved. Here the CDR3 DNA reads TGTGCCAGCTCACCAGAGGTGGGATCCAATGAGCAGTTCTTC. Translating gives CASSPEVGSNEQFF. The full variable domain, with the rest looked up from reference TRBV18 and TRBJ2-1, is NAGVMQNPRHLVRRRGQEARLRCSPMKGHSHVYWYRQLPEEGLKFMVYLQKENIIDESGMPKERFSAEFPKEGPSILRIQQVVRGDSAAYFCASSPEVGSNEQFFGPGTRLTVL.